This T cell receptor beta chain was captured in a study of T cell repertoires in cytomegalovirus infection. Regarding the study as a whole: It was HLA-C-restricted CMV-specific TCR beta clonotypes that dominated the response ex vivo.

On this clonotype itself: Antigen specificity is unknown.

One entry per CDR3 protein, called by TCRdb with MiXCR from the reads. The sample records approximately 320,000 distinct CDR3 sequences, 8% to 10% being singletons. This TCR was sampled from a human donor in good health (CMV status not recorded). Some clones in this sample may be carry-over from other donors' samples. Specimen: PBMCs.

CDR3 bases: TGCGCCAGCAGCCCGTGGGGGGGGACCACAGACGAGCAGTACTTC. Residues: CASSPWGGTTDEQYF. This chain uses TRBV4-3 with TRBJ2-7; TRBD2 matches 7 bases. The CDR3 spans 15 residues. The V and J ends lost 4 bases and 5 bases, in that order; junction bases with no gene match: 11. Germline CDR1 reads LGHNA; CDR2 reads YSLEER.